Given below is one T cell receptor beta chain in context. The record originates from a study of blood T cell repertoires in COVID-19. Study processing details: Using reference gene primer amplification, nucleated cell counts were estimated. Only in-frame clones appear in the TCRdb table, and some are missing; sequencing was by immunoSEQ multiplex PCR. The V and J calls and clone size were taken over from that table, and D and trimming were inferred from the DNA. The sample shows about 410,000 clones, roughly 90% of them seen only once. With 3 bases clipped from V and 5 bases from J, the junction kept 3 bases outside the gene matches. The CDR3 covers 15 residues. Germline V gives CDR1 MDHEN, CDR2 SYDVKM.

The sequence derives from a woman between 40 and 50 years old with COVID-19, enrolled during active disease. The sequenced sample was peripheral blood. The genes are TRBV28 and TRBJ1-6, with 8 bases matching TRBD1. This CDR3 is CASSFPDRDNSPLHF. The CDR3 DNA reads as TGTGCCAGCAGTTTCCCGGACAGGGATAATTCACCCCTCCACTTT.